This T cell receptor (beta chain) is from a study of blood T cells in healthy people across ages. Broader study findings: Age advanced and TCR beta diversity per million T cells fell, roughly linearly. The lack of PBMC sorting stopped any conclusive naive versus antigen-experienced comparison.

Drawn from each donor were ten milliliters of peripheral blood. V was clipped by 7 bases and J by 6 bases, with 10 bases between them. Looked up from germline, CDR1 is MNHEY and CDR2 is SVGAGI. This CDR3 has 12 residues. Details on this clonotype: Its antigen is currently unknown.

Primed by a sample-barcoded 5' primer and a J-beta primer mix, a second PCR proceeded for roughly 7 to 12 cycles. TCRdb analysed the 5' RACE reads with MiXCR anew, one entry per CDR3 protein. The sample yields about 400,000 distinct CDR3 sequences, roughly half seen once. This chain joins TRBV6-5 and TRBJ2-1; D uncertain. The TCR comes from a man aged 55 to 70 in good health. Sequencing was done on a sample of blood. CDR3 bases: TGTGCCAGCACCGCGGACGGCAATGAGCAGTTCTTC. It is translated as CASTADGNEQFF.